The 17 T cell receptor beta chains in this list originate from one sample, sequenced in a study of regulatory T cells in long-lasting Graves disease. Time point noted: persistent/refractory GD, antithyroid drugs over 5 years with positive TRAb. After RNA was extracted from PBMCs, the TCR library was made from it. In building TCR beta libraries, iRepertoire HTBI primers were used together with Arm-PCR of CDR3 regions. Each CDR3 protein gets one entry after TCRdb re-called the multiplex PCR reads with MiXCR. The table records roughly 700,000 distinct CDR3 sequences, about 32% of them present only once. Material: peripheral blood mononuclear cells (PBMCs), obtained when the disease was refractory, from a patient treated with antithyroid drugs. These receptors were obtained from a female donor with Graves disease.

This rearrangement joins TRBV29-1 to TRBJ2-2; D might be TRBD1 (5 bases). Germline values: CDR1 SQVTM, CDR2 ANQGSEA. V dropped 8 bases and J dropped 6 bases, with 13 bases sitting between them. This CDR3 has 12 amino acids. This chain's CDR3 is CSSRRVSGELFF. The CDR3 bases are TGCAGCTCACGCAGGGTCTCCGGGGAGCTGTTTTTT.

This chain joins TRBV7-6 and TRBJ1-1; maybe TRBD1 (5 bases). Between the trimmed V and J ends, which lost 5 bases and 5 bases, there was a span of 15 bases. This CDR3 contains 14 residues. Germline CDR1 is SGHVS and CDR2 is FNYEAQ. CDR3: CASSVSRGMTEAFF. The DNA of the CDR3 is TGTGCCAGCAGCGTTTCCCGGGGCATGACTGAAGCTTTCTTT.

The sample holds many counts of this clonotype. CDR3 nucleotide sequence: TGTGCCAGCAGCTCCGAGGGACCGTTACAAGAGACCCAGTACTTC. Translation: CASSSEGPLQETQYF. This chain links TRBV11-1 with TRBJ2-5; D may be TRBD1 or TRBD2 (5 bases each). Germline CDR1 reads SGHAT; CDR2 reads FQDESV (reference sequence). V lost 4 bases to trimming and J lost 2 bases, with 14 bases between them. The CDR3 has 15 amino acids.

The genes are TRBV5-1 and TRBJ2-7; D unresolved. CDR1 is SGHRS, CDR2 YFSETQ, per germline. Trimming removed 2 bases from V and 6 bases from J, with 12 bases in between. The CDR3 is made up of 13 amino acids. For the CDR3, the DNA is TGCGCCAGCAGCTTAGGCGTATCCCTCGAGCAGTACTTC. It is translated as CASSLGVSLEQYF.

This chain connects TRBV6-2 or TRBV6-3 to TRBJ2-7; TRBD2 agrees at 7 bases. The CDR3 runs to 16 residues. CDR1 is MNHEY and CDR2 is SVGEGT in the germline V gene. The trim removed 0 bases at V and 2 bases at J, leaving 7 bases unmatched. The CDR3 spells CASSYSTGGSPYEQYF. The CDR3 DNA reads as TGTGCCAGCAGTTACTCGACTGGCGGGAGTCCCTACGAGCAGTACTTC.

This clonotype occurred many times. The J gene is TRBJ1-1, the V gene TRBV7-3, with 9 bases aligning to TRBD1. The CDR3 sequence is 15 residues long. Germline V gene lookup returns CDR1 SGHTA and CDR2 FQGTGA. The J segment lost 1 base and the V segment lost 5 bases, leaving 5 bases of the junction unmatched. As DNA, the CDR3 is TGTGCCAGCAGCATCGGGACAGGGCCGAACACTGAAGCTTTCTTT. Translated: CASSIGTGPNTEAFF.

This chain connects TRBV20-1 to TRBJ1-4; D gene unclear. Per the germline V gene, CDR1 is DFQATT and CDR2 is SNEGSKA (reference sequence). The CDR3 covers 15 residues. V lost 1 base, J lost 8 bases, and 17 bases lay in between. CDR3: CSARVARASGEKLFF. CDR3 in DNA: TGCAGTGCTAGAGTGGCCCGGGCCTCGGGAGAAAAACTGTTTTTT.

About this clonotype itself: The DNA is omitted, as the CDR3 cannot be located on it reliably, and the CDR3 follows TCRdb's listing. The V gene is TRBV27, the J gene TRBJ1-5; TRBD1 was called by the table and not checked on the DNA. Germline values: CDR1 MNHEY, CDR2 SMNVEV (reference sequence). The CDR3 spans 16 amino acids, including both terminal residues. CDR3 amino acids: CASSSSTGVFNQPQHF.

J is TRBJ1-4 and V is TRBV28; 8 nucleotides match TRBD1. The CDR3 is 15 residues long. V shed 4 bases, J shed 7 bases, and the junction held 8 bases outside the gene matches. Germline CDR1 is MDHEN and CDR2 is SYDVKM. CDR3 loop: CASSSPTGEGEKLFF. The CDR3 region has the DNA TGTGCCAGCAGTTCCCCGACAGGGGAGGGTGAAAAACTGTTTTTT.

The chain uses TRBV11-2 and TRBJ2-2; D may be TRBD1 or TRBD2 (6 bases each). The CDR3 is 15 amino acids. V was shortened by 7 bases and J by 0 bases, with 12 bases between the two germline ends. Germline V gene lookup returns CDR1 SGHAT and CDR2 FQNNGV. CDR3 loop: CASKRGGTNTGELFF. CDR3 bases: TGTGCCAGCAAACGAGGGGGGACGAACACCGGGGAGCTGTTTTTT.

The chain has TRBV12-3 or TRBV12-4 and TRBJ1-2, with TRBD1 matching 8 bases. The CDR3 totals 12 residues. The V gene end was trimmed by 7 bases and the J gene end by 8 bases; junction bases not matched to a gene: 6. The CDR3 region is CASNGQGRGYTF. The CDR3 DNA is TGTGCCAGCAACGGACAGGGCCGGGGCTACACCTTC.

The chain carries TRBV6-1 and TRBJ2-7; the D is unclear. V lost 4 bases and J lost 1, with 14 bases in between. Germline V gene data show CDR1 as MNHNS and CDR2 as SASEGT. CDR3 size: 15 residues. CDR3 in amino acids: CASSGADFNSYEQYF. CDR3 bases: TGTGCCAGCAGTGGGGCAGATTTTAATTCCTACGAGCAGTACTTC.

CDR3: CASSALAKNIQYF. CDR3 bases: TGCGCCAGCAGCGCTTTAGCCAAAAACATTCAGTACTTC. This chain links TRBV5-1 with TRBJ2-4; no firm D call. V was trimmed by 4 bases and J by 0 bases, leaving 5 bases between them. The CDR3 runs to 13 residues. Germline V lookup: CDR1 SGHRS, CDR2 YFSETQ.

This clonotype appeared a few times. The chain joins TRBV28 to TRBJ1-6, with D possibly being TRBD1 (6 bases). Trimming cost V 6 bases and J 8 bases, with 17 bases left between them. Germline values: CDR1 MDHEN, CDR2 SYDVKM. The length of the CDR3 is 15 residues. In nucleotides, the CDR3 is TGTGCCAGCAGACTTAACAGGGTTACCTATTCACCCCTCCACTTT. Its protein product is CASRLNRVTYSPLHF.

This clonotype was recorded many times. This chain joins TRBV6-1 and TRBJ1-2, with unresolved D. This CDR3 region has 17 residues. V lost 6 bases to trimming and J lost 0 bases, with 20 bases between them. From germline, CDR1 is MNHNS and CDR2 SASEGT. The CDR3 loop is CASSRLGGGLTNYGYTF. CDR3 nucleotide sequence: TGTGCCAGCAGCCGGCTTGGAGGAGGGCTAACTAACTATGGCTACACCTTC.

The chain is built from TRBV7-2 and TRBJ2-7; D is perhaps TRBD2 (6 bases). Germline V gene data show CDR1 as SGHTA and CDR2 as FQGNSA. The CDR3 runs to 18 residues. Trimming took off 4 bases at V and 4 bases at J, with 26 bases between the two ends. CDR3 nucleotide sequence: TGTGCCAGCAGCTCCCCCCCCCTAGGGAGGAGGGTTGAGTACGAGCAGTACTTC. Encoded protein: CASSSPPLGRRVEYEQYF.

The V call is TRBV6-5, the J call TRBJ1-1, with no clear D. The V end lost 0 bases, the J end lost 2 bases, and 10 bases lay between the germline ends. Germline CDR1 is MNHEY and CDR2 is SVGAGI. The CDR3 has 15 residues. CDR3 sequence: CASSYSGHINTEAFF. CDR3 coding DNA: TGTGCCAGCAGTTACTCAGGGCATATTAACACTGAAGCTTTCTTT.